Following are 21 T cell receptor beta chains from one sample sequenced in a study of cytomegalovirus exposure and HLA in healthy donors. The PCR employed 60 Vbeta primers together with 13 Jbeta primers. Using immunoSEQ multiplex PCR, the repertoire was profiled, and TCRdb retains in-frame clones only, with some absent. The sample yields approximately 190,000 clones, around four fifths seen once. Sequences were obtained from PBMCs. The source of these receptors is a woman aged 45-60 years in good health and CMV-seropositive.

The genes are TRBV4-1 and TRBJ2-5; D might be TRBD2 (6 bases). The germline CDR1 and CDR2 sequences are MGHRA and YSYEKL. Trimming removed 3 bases at V and 5 bases at J, with 22 bases between. CDR3 length: 17 residues. The CDR3: CASSHPDRSGGRETQYF. CDR3 DNA: TGCGCCAGCAGCCACCCTGATCGCTCCGGGGGACGGGAGACCCAGTACTTC.

This chain connects TRBV28 to TRBJ2-5; 8 nucleotides agree with TRBD1. V shed 6 bases, J shed 5 bases, and the junction held 8 bases outside the gene matches. The germline V gene has CDR1 MDHEN and CDR2 SYDVKM. The CDR3 runs to 14 residues. CDR3 DNA: TGTGCCAGCAGCACAAGACAGGGGCGGGAGACCCAGTACTTC. This codes for CASSTRQGRETQYF.

This chain's CDR3 is CASSLSRSTDTQYF. In nucleotides, the CDR3 is TGCGCCAGCAGCTTATCGAGGAGCACAGATACGCAGTATTTT. The chain uses TRBV5-1 and TRBJ2-3; no firm D call. The germline V gene encodes CDR1 SGHRS and CDR2 YFSETQ. V gave up 2 bases and J gave up 0 bases, with 7 bases separating them. This CDR3 comprises 14 residues.

The chain employs TRBV6-5 and TRBJ1-1, with TRBD1 as a possible D gene (5 bases). Germline CDR1 MNHEY, CDR2 SVGAGI. Trimming cost V 2 bases and J 2 bases, with 9 bases left between them. The CDR3 has 14 residues. CDR3 region: CASSYDQGNTEAFF. The DNA for the CDR3 is TGTGCCAGCAGTTACGATCAGGGTAACACTGAAGCTTTCTTT.

The chain is built from TRBV7-9 and TRBJ2-1, with TRBD1 as a possible D gene (6 bases). The germline V and J ends were trimmed by 5 bases and 4 bases, with 15 bases remaining between them. Germline V lookup: CDR1 SEHNR, CDR2 FQNEAQ (reference sequence). The CDR3 consists of 15 residues. Here the CDR3 DNA reads TGTGCCAGCAGCCCGAGACAGGCCACTTACAATGAGCAGTTCTTC. It is translated as CASSPRQATYNEQFF.

This clone was seen more than once but under ten times. This chain links TRBV6-5 with TRBJ2-1, with D maybe TRBD1 (6 bases). Germline V CDR1 and CDR2: MNHEY, SVGAGI. V lost 7 bases to trimming and J lost 3 bases, with 16 bases between them. CDR3 length equals 15 residues. CDR3 nucleotide sequence: TGTGCCAGCAACCCCGGGACATCCAACTACAATGAGCAGTTCTTC. Translating gives CASNPGTSNYNEQFF.

V usage is TRBV14 and J usage is TRBJ1-2; a weak D match, TRBD1 (6 bases). CDR1 SGHDN and CDR2 FVKESK come from the germline V gene. There are 14 residues in the CDR3. The V end was cut by 10 bases, the J end by 4 bases, with 19 bases between. The CDR3 bases are TGTGCCACTACAAGGGGGGGGCGAAGCTATGGCTACACCTTC. It yields the protein CATTRGGRSYGYTF.

The chain couples TRBV6-5 to TRBJ1-6, with 7 bases lining up with TRBD1. The ends lost 8 bases at V and 7 bases at J; junction bases unmatched: 2. The CDR3 runs 12 residues. Germline V CDR1 and CDR2: MNHEY, SVGAGI. CDR3 nucleotide sequence: TGTGCCAGCGGGACAGAGAATTCACCCCTCCACTTT. It translates to CASGTENSPLHF.

The chain has TRBV5-1 and TRBJ2-7, with TRBD1 matching over 9 bases. Per the germline V gene, CDR1 is SGHRS and CDR2 is YFSETQ. V lost 1 base, J lost 2 bases, and 4 bases stayed unmatched. The CDR3 length is 15 residues. In DNA form, the CDR3 reads TGCGCCAGCAGCTTGAAAGGGACAGGGCCCTACGAGCAGTACTTC. Its protein product is CASSLKGTGPYEQYF.

The rearrangement uses TRBV27 and TRBJ2-3; 9 nucleotides line up with TRBD1. The V gene end was trimmed by 5 bases and the J gene end by 5 bases; junction bases not matched to a gene: 17. Germline loops: CDR1 MNHEY, CDR2 SMNVEV (reference sequence). The CDR3 totals 18 residues. As DNA, the CDR3 is TGTGCCAGCAGTGCGCGTCCCCGGGACAGGGATTTGGAAGATACGCAGTATTTT. Translation: CASSARPRDRDLEDTQYF.

V gene TRBV6-5 combines with J gene TRBJ2-1, with TRBD1 identical over 7 bases. The trim removed 6 bases at V and 5 bases at J, leaving 10 bases unmatched. CDR3 length: 15 residues. The germline V gene has CDR1 MNHEY and CDR2 SVGAGI. In DNA form, the CDR3 reads TGTGCCAGCAGCCACAAACAGGGGACCGACAATGAGCAGTTCTTC. Translation: CASSHKQGTDNEQFF.

The chain uses TRBV5-4 and TRBJ2-2, with D possibly matching TRBD2 (6 bases). This CDR3 spans 16 amino acids. The germline V gene encodes CDR1 SGHNT and CDR2 YYREEE (reference sequence). V gave up 4 bases and J gave up 4 bases, with 17 bases separating them. CDR3 in DNA: TGTGCCAGCAGCCCCGACCGTAGGGAGGTCACCGGGGAGCTGTTTTTT. Its protein is CASSPDRREVTGELFF.

The chain uses TRBV6-1 and TRBJ2-7; unclear D gene. The germline V and J ends were trimmed by 2 bases and 0 bases, with 11 bases remaining between them. The germline CDR1 and CDR2 sequences are MNHNS and SASEGT. The length of the CDR3 is 15 residues. The DNA of the CDR3 is TGTGCCAGCAGTGAACGCGGTCTTAGCTCCTACGAGCAGTACTTC. It encodes CASSERGLSSYEQYF.

The chain joins TRBV6-5 to TRBJ2-7, with D possibly being TRBD1 (6 bases). This CDR3 has 14 amino acids. Germline-derived CDR1 and CDR2 are MNHEY and SVGAGI. The ends were cut back, 6 bases at V and 0 bases at J, with 12 bases in the middle. The CDR3 is CASRSQGSSYEQYF. The CDR3 nucleotides are TGTGCCAGCAGGTCGCAGGGGAGCTCCTACGAGCAGTACTTC.

This chain uses TRBV30 with TRBJ2-5; 8 nucleotides align to TRBD1. The J call is uncertain, as TRBJ2-7 better fits the DNA end. The CDR3 is made up of 14 amino acids. CDR1 and CDR2 (germline): GTSNPN, SVGIG (reference sequence). The chain's CDR3 is CAWSTGTGPYEQYF. The DNA for the CDR3 is TGTGCCTGGAGCACCGGGACAGGCCCCTACGAGCAGTACTTC.

CDR3 region: CAAPRIGGSYNEQFF. CDR3 nucleotides: TGTGCTGCACCTCGGATCGGGGGATCCTACAATGAGCAGTTCTTC. The V gene is TRBV30, the J gene TRBJ2-1; D perhaps matches TRBD2 (6 bases). The length of the CDR3 is 15 residues. CDR1 GTSNPN and CDR2 SVGIG come from the germline V gene (reference sequence).

The CDR3 reads CASGQTPSYGYTF. CDR3 bases: TGTGCCAGCGGACAGACACCGAGCTATGGCTACACCTTC. The genes are TRBV6-1 and TRBJ1-2, with a possible D match to TRBD1 (6 bases). This CDR3 contains 13 residues. V was cut by 8 bases and J by 4 bases, with 14 bases left in between. In germline, CDR1 is MNHNS, CDR2 SASEGT.

At least ten counts were recorded for this clone. The chain employs TRBV2 and TRBJ1-1; maybe TRBD1 (6 bases). Germline V lookup: CDR1 SNHLY, CDR2 FYNNEI. The CDR3 runs to 14 residues. The V and J ends lost 11 bases and 2 bases respectively, with 18 bases between them. DNA for the CDR3: TGTGCCGGCCGGGACACAAGGGGAAACACTGAAGCTTTCTTT. Translation gives CAGRDTRGNTEAFF.

This chain connects TRBV4-3 to TRBJ1-1; D perhaps matches TRBD1 (6 bases). Trimming shortened V by 1 base and J by 14 bases, and 17 bases separated the two germline ends. Germline V lookup: CDR1 LGHNA, CDR2 YSLEER. The CDR3 spans 13 residues. CDR3 in DNA: TGCGCCAGCAGCCAAGGGACGGAGGGGGGGCAATTCTTT. Translation gives CASSQGTEGGQFF.

This clone appeared a single time. The chain has TRBV18 and TRBJ1-2, with D unresolved. The CDR3 is 15 residues long. V dropped 3 bases and J dropped 2 bases, with 13 bases sitting between them. Germline V CDR1 and CDR2: KGHSH, LQKENI. The CDR3 here is CASSPGKGINYGYTF. DNA of the CDR3: TGTGCCAGCTCACCCGGGAAAGGGATCAACTATGGCTACACCTTC.

The chain recombines TRBV2 with TRBJ2-1; D is perhaps TRBD1 (6 bases). The CDR3 spans 15 residues. Trimming removed 7 bases from V and 3 bases from J, with 16 bases in between. CDR1 and CDR2 from the germline V gene are SNHLY and FYNNEI. Here the CDR3 DNA reads TGTGCCAGCAACCCAGGACAGTTGGGCTACAATGAGCAGTTCTTC. It yields the protein CASNPGQLGYNEQFF.